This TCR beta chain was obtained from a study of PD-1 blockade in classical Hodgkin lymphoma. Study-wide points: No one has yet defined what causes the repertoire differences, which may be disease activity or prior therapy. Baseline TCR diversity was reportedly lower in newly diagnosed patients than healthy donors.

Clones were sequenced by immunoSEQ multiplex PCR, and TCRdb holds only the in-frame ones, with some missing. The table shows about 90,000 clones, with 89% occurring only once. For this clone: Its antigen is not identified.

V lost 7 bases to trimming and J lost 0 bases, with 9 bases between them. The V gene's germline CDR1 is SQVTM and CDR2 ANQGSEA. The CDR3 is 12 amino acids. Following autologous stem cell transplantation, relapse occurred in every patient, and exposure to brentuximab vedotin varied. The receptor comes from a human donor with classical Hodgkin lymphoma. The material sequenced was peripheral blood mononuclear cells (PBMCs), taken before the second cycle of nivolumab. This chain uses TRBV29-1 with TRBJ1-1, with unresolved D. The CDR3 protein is CSGGRLNTEAFF. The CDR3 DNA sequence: TGCAGCGGCGGTCGATTGAACACTGAAGCTTTCTTT.